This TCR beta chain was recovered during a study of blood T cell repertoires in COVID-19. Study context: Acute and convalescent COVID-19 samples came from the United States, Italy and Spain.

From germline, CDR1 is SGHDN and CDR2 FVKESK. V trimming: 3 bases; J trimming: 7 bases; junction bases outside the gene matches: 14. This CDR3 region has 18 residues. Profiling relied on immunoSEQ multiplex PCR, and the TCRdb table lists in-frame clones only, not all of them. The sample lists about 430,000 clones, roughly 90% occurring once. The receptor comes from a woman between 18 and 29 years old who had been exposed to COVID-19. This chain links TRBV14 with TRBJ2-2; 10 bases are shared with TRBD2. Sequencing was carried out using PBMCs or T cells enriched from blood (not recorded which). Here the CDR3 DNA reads TGTGCCAGCAGCCATCCGGGGCTAGCGGGAGTATCCGGCGGGGAGCTGTTTTTT. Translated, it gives CASSHPGLAGVSGGELFF.